Each of the 25 T cell receptor beta chains below was sequenced from the same sample in a study of vaccination effects on CD4 cells after COVID-19. It was after more than nine days of culture that CD4+ T cells were isolated. No cognate antigen is known for these TCRs. Some clones are missing from TCRdb's copy, which holds only in-frame ones; the method was immunoSEQ multiplex PCR. The sample gives under 50,000 clones, 67% of which show up once; 4.5% to 6.5% is in the top ten. The sample was CD4+ T cells from PBMCs cultured without peptide, taken before COVID-19 vaccination. Source of these receptors: a human donor who received a COVID-19 vaccine.

The genes are TRBV3-1 (or the pseudogene TRBV3-2) and TRBJ2-5; D is uncertain. The V end was cut by 6 bases, the J end by 5 bases, with 13 bases between. CDR3 length equals 13 residues. Germline V CDR1 and CDR2: LGHDT, YNNKEL (reference sequence). In DNA form, the CDR3 reads TGTGCCAGCAGTCCGGCCCTGGCCGAGACCCAGTACTTC. This codes for CASSPALAETQYF.

This chain links TRBV5-8 with TRBJ2-5; no clear D gene. CDR3 length: 11 amino acids. Trimming took off 6 bases at V and 3 bases at J, with 6 bases between the two ends. Germline assignment: CDR1 SGHTS and CDR2 YDEGEE. The CDR3 loop is CASTPEETQYF. The CDR3 nucleotides read TGTGCCAGCACCCCTGAAGAGACCCAGTACTTC.

The chain employs TRBV7-3 and TRBJ1-1; D ambiguous. Germline V gene data show CDR1 as SGHTA and CDR2 as FQGTGA. V shed 5 bases and J shed 0 bases, with 16 bases lying between them. This CDR3 is 16 amino acids long. This CDR3 is CASSPGREALNTEAFF. The CDR3 region has the DNA TGTGCCAGCAGCCCCGGACGGGAAGCATTGAACACTGAAGCTTTCTTT.

The V and J genes are TRBV25-1 and TRBJ2-7, with 7 bases fitting TRBD1. The CDR3 contains 13 residues. The V gene's germline CDR1 is MGHDK and CDR2 SYGVNS. V shed 3 bases and J 4 bases; nucleotides not matched to a gene: 3. CDR3 in amino acids: CASSEGRGYEQYF. CDR3 DNA: TGTGCCAGCAGTGAGGGCAGGGGGTACGAGCAGTACTTC.

The chain uses TRBV2 and TRBJ2-2; 8 bases are shared with TRBD1. V was clipped by 7 bases and J by 8 bases; unmatched bases: 12. The CDR3 has 15 amino acids. Germline V CDR1 and CDR2: SNHLY, FYNNEI. CDR3 amino acids: CASKRARGPLGELFF. The CDR3 DNA follows: TGTGCCAGCAAACGGGCCAGGGGGCCCCTGGGGGAGCTGTTTTTT.

The chain is built from TRBV6-5 and TRBJ1-4; D gene ambiguous. The germline gives CDR1 MNHEY, CDR2 SVGAGI. The CDR3 contains 15 residues. Trimming shortened V by 0 bases and J by 6 bases, and 11 bases separated the two germline ends. The CDR3 is CASSYSVRGDEKLFF. CDR3 in DNA: TGTGCCAGCAGTTACTCGGTGCGGGGAGATGAAAAACTGTTTTTT.

V usage is TRBV7-2 and J usage is TRBJ2-1; TRBD2 matches 12 bases. This CDR3 spans 16 amino acids. Germline V gene data show CDR1 as SGHTA and CDR2 as FQGNSA. The J segment lost 2 bases and the V segment lost 3 bases, leaving 2 bases of the junction unmatched. The CDR3 DNA is TGTGCCAGCAGCTTTCCTAGCGGGGGGGCCTACAATGAGCAGTTCTTC. Translation: CASSFPSGGAYNEQFF.

The V gene is TRBV9, the J gene TRBJ1-2; possibly TRBD1 for D (5 bases). The ends were cut back, 4 bases at V and 4 bases at J, with 11 bases in the middle. Germline CDR1 and CDR2: SGDLS and YYNGEE. The CDR3 loop spans 13 amino acids. The CDR3 is CASSSDTVYGYTF. CDR3 coding DNA: TGTGCCAGCAGCTCGGACACCGTCTATGGCTACACCTTC.

CDR3 DNA: TGTGCCAGCAGTGTTACTAGCGGGGGGGATACGCAGTATTTT. This encodes CASSVTSGGDTQYF. This chain joins TRBV2 and TRBJ2-3, with 12 bases that match TRBD2. Germline lookup yields CDR1 SNHLY and CDR2 FYNNEI. V trimming: 4 bases; J trimming: 6 bases; junction bases outside the gene matches: 2. CDR3 length: 14 amino acids.

This clone was recorded once. J is TRBJ1-3 and V is TRBV29-1, with a possible D match to TRBD1 (5 bases). The V end lost 5 bases, the J end lost 0 bases, and 14 bases lay between the germline ends. CDR1 and CDR2 (germline): SQVTM, ANQGSEA. CDR3 length equals 15 residues. CDR3 nucleotide sequence: TGCAGCGTTTCTTCCCTGCAGGGCTCTGGAAACACCATATATTTT. Amino acids: CSVSSLQGSGNTIYF.

CDR3 in DNA: TGTGCCAGCAGTGTCCGGAGGGCCGGTATCGACAATGAGCAGTTCTTC. Its protein product is CASSVRRAGIDNEQFF. V usage is TRBV6-1 and J usage is TRBJ2-1; possible D gene TRBD2, 6 bases. The germline V gene encodes CDR1 MNHNS and CDR2 SASEGT. With 4 bases removed from V and 5 bases from J, the gap between germline ends came to 18 bases. The CDR3 loop spans 16 amino acids.

Only one count was recorded for this clone. The chain combines TRBV10-3 with TRBJ1-1; D gene unclear. Per the germline V gene, CDR1 is ENHRY and CDR2 is SYGVKD. The CDR3 length is 15 residues. Deletions cut 0 bases from V and 1 base from J, with 9 bases between. The CDR3 nucleotides are TGTGCCATCAGTGAGTCGGATAGGCGGAACACTGAAGCTTTCTTT. It specifies CAISESDRRNTEAFF.

The chain carries TRBV28 and TRBJ2-5; no firm D call. Germline V gene lookup returns CDR1 MDHEN and CDR2 SYDVKM. The germline V and J ends were trimmed by 3 bases and 7 bases, with 6 bases remaining between them. The CDR3 sequence is 11 residues long. The CDR3 here is CASSFTGTQYF. CDR3 DNA sequence: TGTGCCAGCAGTTTCACGGGGACCCAGTACTTC.

This clone came up a few times. The rearrangement links TRBV12-3 or TRBV12-4 to TRBJ1-2; D call uncertain. The CDR3 extends over 12 amino acids. V was trimmed by 5 bases and J by 5 bases, leaving 9 bases between them. The DNA for the CDR3 is TGTGCCAGCAGTCCCCTTAGGTATGGCTACACCTTC. This translates into CASSPLRYGYTF.

The chain has TRBV7-9 and TRBJ2-1, with 8 positions matching TRBD2. After removal of 2 bases from V and 4 bases from J, the junction contained 1 base not matched to a gene. Germline V CDR1 and CDR2: SEHNR, FQNEAQ (reference sequence). The length of the CDR3 is 14 residues. This CDR3 is CASSLKREYNEQFF. The DNA for the CDR3 is TGTGCCAGCAGCTTAAAGCGGGAGTACAATGAGCAGTTCTTC.

The rearrangement uses TRBV7-8 and TRBJ1-2; possibly TRBD1 for D (6 bases). The germline V gene has CDR1 SGHVS and CDR2 FQNEAQ. This CDR3 is built from 14 residues. V lost 1 base and J lost 4, with 10 bases in between. The DNA of the CDR3 is TGTGCCAGCAGCTTAGGGGGGGGGCTCTATGGCTACACCTTC. Translated, it gives CASSLGGGLYGYTF. Combining the CDR3 with reference TRBV7-8 and TRBJ1-2 gives the whole variable domain GAGVSQSPRYKVAKRGQDVALRCDPISGHVSLFWYQQALGQGPEFLTYFQNEAQLDKSGLPSDRFFAERPEGSVSTLKIQRTQQEDSAVYLCASSLGGGLYGYTFGSGTRLTVV.

This clone was detected only once. The CDR3 DNA sequence: TGTGCCAGCAGTAGGGGAAGTGGAGAGACCCAGTACTTC. Amino acids: CASSRGSGETQYF. V and J are TRBV7-2 and TRBJ2-5, with D maybe TRBD1 (5 bases). The CDR3 runs 13 residues. V was shortened by 6 bases and J by 4 bases, with 12 bases between the two germline ends. Per the germline V gene, CDR1 is SGHTA and CDR2 is FQGNSA.

This clone occurred once. The chain uses TRBV5-5 and TRBJ2-1, with 10 bases fitting TRBD2. V lost 4 bases, J lost 7 bases, and 11 bases stayed unmatched. The germline V gene encodes CDR1 SGHKS and CDR2 YYEKEE (reference sequence). The length of the CDR3 is 16 residues. The CDR3, as DNA: TGTGCCAGCAGCATAGGACTAGCGGCGGGAATGAATGAGCAGTTCTTC. As protein: CASSIGLAAGMNEQFF.

J is TRBJ1-1 and V is TRBV3-1 (or the pseudogene TRBV3-2); TRBD1 is a possible D gene (5 bases). Trimming removed 6 bases at V and 5 bases at J, with 13 bases between. CDR1 and CDR2 (germline): LGHDT, YNNKEL (reference sequence). This CDR3 has 13 residues. CDR3: CASRDPGRTEAFF. DNA for the CDR3: TGTGCCAGCAGGGACCCAGGGCGGACTGAAGCTTTCTTT.

This clone showed up just a few times. The J gene is TRBJ2-2, the V gene TRBV7-8; possibly TRBD1 for D (6 bases). The CDR3 is 15 residues long. Germline assignment: CDR1 SGHVS and CDR2 FQNEAQ. With 5 bases removed from V and 0 bases from J, the gap between germline ends came to 10 bases. The CDR3 DNA reads as TGTGCCAGCAGCAGGACAGTGGCGAACACCGGGGAGCTGTTTTTT. It yields the protein CASSRTVANTGELFF. The variable domain in full, with the rest retrieved from reference TRBV7-8 and TRBJ2-2, is GAGVSQSPRYKVAKRGQDVALRCDPISGHVSLFWYQQALGQGPEFLTYFQNEAQLDKSGLPSDRFFAERPEGSVSTLKIQRTQQEDSAVYLCASSRTVANTGELFFGEGSRLTVL.

This clone showed up just once. CDR3 in DNA: TGTGCCAGCGGTACTAGCGCTGGGGCCAACGTCCTGACTTTC. This gives the protein CASGTSAGANVLTF. The rearrangement uses TRBV2 and TRBJ2-6, with 7 bases aligning to TRBD2. The junction had 3 bases not matched to a gene; V was cut back by 8 bases and J by 2 bases. The CDR3 has 14 amino acids. CDR1 is SNHLY and CDR2 is FYNNEI in the germline V gene.

The rearrangement uses TRBV11-2 and TRBJ2-3; D assignment may be TRBD1 or TRBD2 (5 bases each). Per the germline V gene, CDR1 is SGHAT and CDR2 is FQNNGV. The CDR3 totals 13 residues. Trimming cost V 5 bases and J 4 bases, with 10 bases left between them. DNA of the CDR3: TGTGCCAGCAGCCTGATGGGGGCAGATACGCAGTATTTT. Amino acids: CASSLMGADTQYF.

The V gene is TRBV7-2, the J gene TRBJ2-2; 9 bases are shared with TRBD1. Looked up from germline, CDR1 is SGHTA and CDR2 is FQGNSA. CDR3 length: 18 amino acids. The V gene end was trimmed by 4 bases and the J gene end by 1 base; junction bases not matched to a gene: 10. The CDR3 region is CASSSRQGGLLNTGELFF. CDR3 coding DNA: TGTGCCAGCAGCTCCCGACAGGGGGGACTATTGAACACCGGGGAGCTGTTTTTT.

The gene calls are TRBV2 and TRBJ1-1; D unresolved. This CDR3 spans 17 amino acids. The V gene lost 6 bases and the J gene lost 6 bases, with 26 bases spanning the gap. CDR1 is SNHLY, CDR2 FYNNEI, per germline. The CDR3 bases are TGTGCCAGCAGCATAGAATGGACGGCCAGATTTATTTCTGAAGCTTTCTTT. This codes for CASSIEWTARFISEAFF.

The chain combines TRBV3-1 (or the pseudogene TRBV3-2) with TRBJ1-2; D gene unclear. V lost 7 bases and J 4 bases, leaving 19 bases between the germline ends. The CDR3 is 15 residues long. Germline assignment: CDR1 LGHDT and CDR2 YNNKEL (reference sequence). The CDR3 reads CASTNDGLARYGYTF. Here the CDR3 DNA reads TGTGCCAGCACCAACGACGGCCTGGCCCGCTATGGCTACACCTTC.